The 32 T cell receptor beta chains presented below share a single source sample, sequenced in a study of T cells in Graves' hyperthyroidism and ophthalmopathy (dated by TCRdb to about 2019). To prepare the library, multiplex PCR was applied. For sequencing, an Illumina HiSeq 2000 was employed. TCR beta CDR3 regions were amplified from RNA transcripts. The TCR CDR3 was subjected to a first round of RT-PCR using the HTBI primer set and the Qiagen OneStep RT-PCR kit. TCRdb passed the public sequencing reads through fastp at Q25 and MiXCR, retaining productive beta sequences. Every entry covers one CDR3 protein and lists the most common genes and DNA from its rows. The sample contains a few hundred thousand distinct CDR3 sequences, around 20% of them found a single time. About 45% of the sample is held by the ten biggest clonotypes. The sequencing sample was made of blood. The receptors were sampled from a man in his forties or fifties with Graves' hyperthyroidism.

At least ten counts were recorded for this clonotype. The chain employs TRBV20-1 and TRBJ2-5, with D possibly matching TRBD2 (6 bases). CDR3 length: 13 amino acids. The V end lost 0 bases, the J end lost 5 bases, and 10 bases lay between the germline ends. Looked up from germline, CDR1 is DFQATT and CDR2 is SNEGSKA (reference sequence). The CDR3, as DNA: TGCAGTGCTAGAGAGGCGGGGTCGGAGACCCAGTACTTC. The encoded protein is CSAREAGSETQYF.

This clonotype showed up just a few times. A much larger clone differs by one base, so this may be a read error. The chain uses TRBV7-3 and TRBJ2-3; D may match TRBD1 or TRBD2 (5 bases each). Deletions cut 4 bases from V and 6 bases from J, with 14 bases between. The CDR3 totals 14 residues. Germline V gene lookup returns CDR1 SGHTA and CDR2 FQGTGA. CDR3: CASSYRGLRDTQYF. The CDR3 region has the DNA TGTGCCAGCAGCTACCGGGGCCTGCGGGATACGCAGTATTTT.

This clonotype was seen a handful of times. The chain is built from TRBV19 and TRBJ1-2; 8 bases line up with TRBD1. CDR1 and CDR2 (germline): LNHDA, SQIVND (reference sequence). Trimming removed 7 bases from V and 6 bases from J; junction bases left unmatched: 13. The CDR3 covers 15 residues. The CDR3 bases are TGTGCCAGTACCCATCTAGGGGCAGGGGGCCATGGCTACACCTTC. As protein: CASTHLGAGGHGYTF.

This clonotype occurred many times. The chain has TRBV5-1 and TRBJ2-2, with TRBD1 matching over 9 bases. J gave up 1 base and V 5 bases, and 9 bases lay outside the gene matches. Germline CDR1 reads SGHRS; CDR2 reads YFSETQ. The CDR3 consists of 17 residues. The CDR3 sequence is CASSRDRGMLNTGELFF. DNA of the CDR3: TGCGCCAGCAGTCGAGACAGGGGGATGCTGAACACCGGGGAGCTGTTTTTT.

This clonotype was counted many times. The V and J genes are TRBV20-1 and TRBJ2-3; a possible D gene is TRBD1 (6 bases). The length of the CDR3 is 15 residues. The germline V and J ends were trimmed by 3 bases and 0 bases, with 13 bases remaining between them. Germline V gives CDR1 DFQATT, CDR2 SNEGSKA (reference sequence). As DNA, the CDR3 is TGCAGTGCTAGTGGTTCCGGGACAAGCACAGATACGCAGTATTTT. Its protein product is CSASGSGTSTDTQYF.

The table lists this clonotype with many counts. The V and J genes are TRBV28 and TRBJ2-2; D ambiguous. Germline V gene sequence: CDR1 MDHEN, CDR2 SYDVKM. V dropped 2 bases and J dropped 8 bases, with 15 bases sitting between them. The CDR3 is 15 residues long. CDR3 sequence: CASSLPQDGSGELFF. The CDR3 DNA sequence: TGTGCCAGCAGTTTACCCCAGGACGGTTCGGGGGAGCTGTTTTTT.

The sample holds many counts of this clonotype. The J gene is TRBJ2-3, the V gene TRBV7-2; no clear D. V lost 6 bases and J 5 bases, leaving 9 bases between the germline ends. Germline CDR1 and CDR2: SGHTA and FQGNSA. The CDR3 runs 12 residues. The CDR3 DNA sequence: TGTGCCAGCAGTCCGTTCCGAGATACGCAGTATTTT. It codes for CASSPFRDTQYF.

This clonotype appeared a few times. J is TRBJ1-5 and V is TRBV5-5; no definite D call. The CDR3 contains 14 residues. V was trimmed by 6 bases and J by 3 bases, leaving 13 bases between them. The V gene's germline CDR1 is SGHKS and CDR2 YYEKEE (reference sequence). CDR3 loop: CASTTGRYNQPQHF. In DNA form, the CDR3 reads TGTGCCAGCACCACTGGACGGTACAATCAGCCCCAGCATTTT.

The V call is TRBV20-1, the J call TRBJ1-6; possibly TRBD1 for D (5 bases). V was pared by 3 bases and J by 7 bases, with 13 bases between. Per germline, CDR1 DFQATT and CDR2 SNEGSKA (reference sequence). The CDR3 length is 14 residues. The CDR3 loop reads CSARAGQSNSPLHF. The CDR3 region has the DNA TGCAGTGCTAGGGCCGGACAATCAAATTCACCCCTCCACTTT.

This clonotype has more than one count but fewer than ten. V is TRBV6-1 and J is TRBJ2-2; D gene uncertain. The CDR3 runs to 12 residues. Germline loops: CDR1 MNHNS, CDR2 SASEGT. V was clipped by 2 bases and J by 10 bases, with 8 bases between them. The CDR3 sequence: CASSELSPELFF. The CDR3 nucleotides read TGTGCCAGCAGTGAATTGAGCCCGGAGCTGTTTTTT.

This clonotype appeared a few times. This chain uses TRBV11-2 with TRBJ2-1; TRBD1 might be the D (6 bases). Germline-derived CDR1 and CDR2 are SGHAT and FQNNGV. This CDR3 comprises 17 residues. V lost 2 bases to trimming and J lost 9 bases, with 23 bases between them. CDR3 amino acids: CASSLRGTPPVFSEQFF. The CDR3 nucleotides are TGTGCCAGCAGCTTAAGGGGGACACCCCCTGTATTCAGTGAGCAGTTCTTC.

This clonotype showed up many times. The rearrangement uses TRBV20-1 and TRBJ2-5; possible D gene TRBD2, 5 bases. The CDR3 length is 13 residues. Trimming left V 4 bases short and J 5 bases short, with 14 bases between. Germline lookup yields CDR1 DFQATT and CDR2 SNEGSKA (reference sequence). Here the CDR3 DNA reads TGCAGTGCTAAACTAGATGGTGGGGAGACCCAGTACTTC. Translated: CSAKLDGGETQYF.

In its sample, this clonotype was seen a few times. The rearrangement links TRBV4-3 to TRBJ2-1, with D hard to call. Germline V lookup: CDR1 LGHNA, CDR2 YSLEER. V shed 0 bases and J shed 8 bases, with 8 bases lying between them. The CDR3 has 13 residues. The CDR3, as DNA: TGCGCCAGCAGCCAAGATAGGTTAGATGAGCAGTTCTTC. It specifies CASSQDRLDEQFF.

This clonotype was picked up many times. The CDR3, as DNA: TGTGCCAGCAGCTTACTCAGGGGGGGGACAGGGGGTTTCGATGAGCAGTTCTTC. It translates to CASSLLRGGTGGFDEQFF. The chain links TRBV7-9 to TRBJ2-1; 11 nucleotides agree with TRBD1. In germline, CDR1 is SEHNR, CDR2 FQNEAQ (reference sequence). There are 18 residues in the CDR3. The junction had 14 bases not matched to a gene; V was cut back by 2 bases and J by 8 bases.

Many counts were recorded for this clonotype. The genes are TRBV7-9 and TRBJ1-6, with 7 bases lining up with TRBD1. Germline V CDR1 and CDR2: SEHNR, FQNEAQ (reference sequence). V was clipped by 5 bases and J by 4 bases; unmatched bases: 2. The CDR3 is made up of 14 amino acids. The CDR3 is CASSHRGYNSPLHF. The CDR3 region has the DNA TGTGCCAGCAGCCACAGGGGATATAATTCACCCCTCCACTTT.

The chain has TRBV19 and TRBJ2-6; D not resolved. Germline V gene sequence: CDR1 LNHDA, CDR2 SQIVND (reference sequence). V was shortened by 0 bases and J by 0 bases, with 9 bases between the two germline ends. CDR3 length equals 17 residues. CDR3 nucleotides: TGTGCCAGTAGTATAGATCTATCCAACTCTGGGGCCAACGTCCTGACTTTC. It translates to CASSIDLSNSGANVLTF.

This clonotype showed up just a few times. CDR3 bases: TGTGCCAGCAGCCAAGATGGGGGGCAGACTCTAAAGCCCCAGCATTTT. This gives the protein CASSQDGGQTLKPQHF. The rearrangement links TRBV4-2 to TRBJ1-5; a possible D gene is TRBD1 (6 bases). The CDR3 has 16 residues. V was trimmed by 0 bases and J by 8 bases, leaving 17 bases between them. CDR1 is LGHNA and CDR2 is YNFKEQ in the germline V gene.

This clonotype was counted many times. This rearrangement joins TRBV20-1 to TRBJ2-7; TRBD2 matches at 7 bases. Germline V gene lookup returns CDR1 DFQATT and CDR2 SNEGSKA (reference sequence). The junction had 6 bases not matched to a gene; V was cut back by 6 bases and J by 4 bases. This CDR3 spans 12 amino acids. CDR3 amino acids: CSAGRGSYEQYF. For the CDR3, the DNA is TGCAGTGCCGGGCGGGGGTCTTACGAGCAGTACTTC.

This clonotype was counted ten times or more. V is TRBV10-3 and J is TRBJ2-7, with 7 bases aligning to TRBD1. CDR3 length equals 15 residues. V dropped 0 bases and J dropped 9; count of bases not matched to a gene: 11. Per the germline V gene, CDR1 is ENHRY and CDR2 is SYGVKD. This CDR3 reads CAISESKGQPEGQYF. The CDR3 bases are TGTGCCATCAGTGAGTCGAAGGGACAGCCGGAAGGGCAGTACTTC.

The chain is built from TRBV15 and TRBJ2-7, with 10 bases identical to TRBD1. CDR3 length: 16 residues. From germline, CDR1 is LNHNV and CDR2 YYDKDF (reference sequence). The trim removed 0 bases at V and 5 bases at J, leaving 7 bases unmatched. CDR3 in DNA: TGTGCCACCAGCAGAGACACGGGACAGGGGTATAACGAGCAGTACTTC. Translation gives CATSRDTGQGYNEQYF.

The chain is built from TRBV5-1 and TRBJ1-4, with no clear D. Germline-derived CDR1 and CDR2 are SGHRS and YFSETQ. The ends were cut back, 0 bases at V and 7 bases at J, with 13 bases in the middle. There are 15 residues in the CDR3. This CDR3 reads CASSLGTPGGEKLFF. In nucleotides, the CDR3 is TGCGCCAGCAGCTTGGGCACCCCCGGTGGTGAAAAACTGTTTTTT.

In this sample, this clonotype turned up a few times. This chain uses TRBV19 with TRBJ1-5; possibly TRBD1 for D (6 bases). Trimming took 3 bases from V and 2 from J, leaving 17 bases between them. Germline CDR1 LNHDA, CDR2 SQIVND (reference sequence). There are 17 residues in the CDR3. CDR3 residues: CASSITDRGSGNQPQHF. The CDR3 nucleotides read TGTGCCAGTAGTATCACCGATAGGGGGTCTGGCAATCAGCCCCAGCATTTT.

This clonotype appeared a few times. The CDR3 protein is CASGRGQTYEQYF. The DNA of the CDR3 is TGTGCCAGCGGACGCGGACAAACCTACGAGCAGTACTTC. J is TRBJ2-7 and V is TRBV27; a possible D gene is TRBD1 (5 bases). The CDR3 runs to 13 residues. Germline V gene sequence: CDR1 MNHEY, CDR2 SMNVEV (reference sequence). V gave up 8 bases and J gave up 2 bases, with 13 bases separating them.

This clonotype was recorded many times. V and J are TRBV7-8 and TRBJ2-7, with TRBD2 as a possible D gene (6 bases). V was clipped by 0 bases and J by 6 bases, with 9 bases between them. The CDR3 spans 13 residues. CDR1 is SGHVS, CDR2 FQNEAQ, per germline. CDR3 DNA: TGTGCCAGCAGCTTAGCGCGGGACGGCGAGCAGTACTTC. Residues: CASSLARDGEQYF. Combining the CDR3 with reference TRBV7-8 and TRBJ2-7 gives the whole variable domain GAGVSQSPRYKVAKRGQDVALRCDPISGHVSLFWYQQALGQGPEFLTYFQNEAQLDKSGLPSDRFFAERPEGSVSTLKIQRTQQEDSAVYLCASSLARDGEQYFGPGTRLTVT.

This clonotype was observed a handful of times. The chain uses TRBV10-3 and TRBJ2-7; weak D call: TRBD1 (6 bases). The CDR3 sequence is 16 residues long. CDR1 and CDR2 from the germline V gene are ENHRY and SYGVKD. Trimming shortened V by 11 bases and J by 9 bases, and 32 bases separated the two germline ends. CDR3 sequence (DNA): TGTGCCTCCGAAAACGACGGGACAAGGGGCATTCGTGGGCAGTACTTC. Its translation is CASENDGTRGIRGQYF.

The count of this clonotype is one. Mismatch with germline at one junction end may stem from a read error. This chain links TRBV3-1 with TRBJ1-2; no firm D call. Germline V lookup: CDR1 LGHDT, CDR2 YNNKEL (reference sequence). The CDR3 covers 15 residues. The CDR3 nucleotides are TGCGCCAGCAGCCCTCCTGGGCCGCTTAACTATGGCTACACCTTC. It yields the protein CASSPPGPLNYGYTF. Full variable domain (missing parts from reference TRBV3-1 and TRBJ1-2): DTAVSQTPKYLVTQMGNDKSIKCEQNLGHDTMYWYKQDSKKFLKIMFSYNNKELIINETVPNRFSPKSPDKAHLNLHINSLELGDSAVYFCASSPPGPLNYGYTFGSGTRLTVV.

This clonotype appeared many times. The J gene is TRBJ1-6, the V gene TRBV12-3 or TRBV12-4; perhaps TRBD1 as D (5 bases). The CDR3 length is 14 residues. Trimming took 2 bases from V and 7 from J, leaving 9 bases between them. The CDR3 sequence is CASSLFRDNSPLHF. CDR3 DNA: TGTGCCAGCAGTTTATTCCGGGACAATTCACCCCTCCACTTT.

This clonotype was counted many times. CDR3 loop: CAWGGSYGTDTQYF. For the CDR3, the DNA is TGTGCCTGGGGGGGGAGTTATGGCACAGATACGCAGTATTTT. The rearrangement links TRBV30 to TRBJ2-3; D is possibly TRBD2 (6 bases). V lost 5 bases, J lost 1 base, and 13 bases lay in between. Looked up from germline, CDR1 is GTSNPN and CDR2 is SVGIG (reference sequence). The CDR3 runs 14 residues.

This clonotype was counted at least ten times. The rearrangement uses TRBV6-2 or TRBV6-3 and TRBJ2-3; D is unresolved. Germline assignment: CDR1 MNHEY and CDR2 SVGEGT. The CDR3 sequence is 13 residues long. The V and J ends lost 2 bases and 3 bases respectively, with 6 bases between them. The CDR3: CASSYVGTDTQYF. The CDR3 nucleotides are TGTGCCAGCAGTTACGTGGGGACAGATACGCAGTATTTT.

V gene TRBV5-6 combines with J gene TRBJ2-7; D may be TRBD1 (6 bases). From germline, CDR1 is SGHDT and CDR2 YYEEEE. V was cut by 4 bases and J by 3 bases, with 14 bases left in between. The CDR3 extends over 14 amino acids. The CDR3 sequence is CASSRGQTSYEQYF. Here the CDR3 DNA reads TGTGCCAGCAGCCGGGGACAAACCAGCTACGAGCAGTACTTC.

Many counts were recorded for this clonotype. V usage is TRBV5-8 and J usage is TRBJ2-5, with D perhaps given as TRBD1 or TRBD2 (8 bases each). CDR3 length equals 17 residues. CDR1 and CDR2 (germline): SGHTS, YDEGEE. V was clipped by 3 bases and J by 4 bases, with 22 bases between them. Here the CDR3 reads CASSSGGSGGSGETQYF. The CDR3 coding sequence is TGTGCCAGCAGCTCAGGGGGCAGCGGGGGCTCGGGAGAGACCCAGTACTTC.

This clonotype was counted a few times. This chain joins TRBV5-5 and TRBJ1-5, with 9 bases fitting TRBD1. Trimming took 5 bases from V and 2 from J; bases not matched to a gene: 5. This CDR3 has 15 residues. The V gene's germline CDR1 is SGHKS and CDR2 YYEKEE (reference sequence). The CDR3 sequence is CASRPQGAGNQPQHF. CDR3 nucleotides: TGTGCCAGCAGGCCACAGGGGGCTGGCAATCAGCCCCAGCATTTT.